These 9 T cell receptor beta chains came from one sample sequenced in a study of blood T cell repertoires in COVID-19. Clones were sequenced by immunoSEQ multiplex PCR, and TCRdb holds only the in-frame ones, with some missing. The sample lists about 160,000 clones, 82% occurring once. Sequencing was carried out using peripheral blood. These receptor sequences come from a middle-aged woman with COVID-19, enrolled during active disease.

This clone appeared a single time. The V gene is TRBV3-1 (or the pseudogene TRBV3-2), the J gene TRBJ1-2; 9 bases are a match to TRBD1. Germline lookup yields CDR1 LGHDT and CDR2 YNNKEL (reference sequence). There are 16 residues in the CDR3. V lost 2 bases, J lost 5 bases, and 9 bases stayed unmatched. CDR3 DNA: TGTGCCAGCAGCCAAAACACAGGGGGCGGAGGGTATGGCTACACCTTC. It is translated as CASSQNTGGGGYGYTF.

The V gene is TRBV7-3, the J gene TRBJ2-2, with 9 bases that match TRBD2. With 2 bases clipped from V and 3 bases from J, the junction kept 4 bases outside the gene matches. CDR1 and CDR2 from the germline V gene are SGHTA and FQGTGA. CDR3 length equals 16 residues. The CDR3 bases are TGTGCCAGCAGCTTAGGGGCTAGCGGGGACACCGGGGAGCTGTTTTTT. It is translated as CASSLGASGDTGELFF. Full variable domain (missing parts from reference TRBV7-3 and TRBJ2-2): GAGVSQTPSNKVTEKGKYVELRCDPISGHTALYWYRQSLGQGPEFLIYFQGTGAADDSGLPNDRFFAVRPEGSVSTLKIQRTERGDSAVYLCASSLGASGDTGELFFGEGSRLTVL.

V gene TRBV4-2 combines with J gene TRBJ1-5; D gene unclear. V was shortened by 0 bases and J by 9 bases, with 15 bases between the two germline ends. The CDR3 sequence is 15 residues long. Germline V gene lookup returns CDR1 LGHNA and CDR2 YNFKEQ. This CDR3 is CASSQEKTGRWPQHF. The CDR3 coding sequence is TGTGCCAGCAGCCAAGAGAAGACCGGGAGGTGGCCCCAGCATTTT.

In this sample, this clone turned up a few times. Other nucleotide sequences in the sample specify the same CDR3. The chain is built from TRBV28 and TRBJ2-2; 10 bases align to TRBD2. There are 16 residues in the CDR3. The trim removed 5 bases at V and 2 bases at J, leaving 5 bases unmatched. Germline CDR1 reads MDHEN; CDR2 reads SYDVKM. CDR3 DNA: TGTGCCAGCAGTCCCAGCGGGAGGGCCAACACCGGGGAGCTGTTTTTT. This sequence encodes CASSPSGRANTGELFF.

A single count supports this clone. In DNA form, the CDR3 reads TGTGCCAGCAGCCCGGAGTCAAGCTATGGCTACACCTTC. It yields the protein CASSPESSYGYTF. The gene calls are TRBV14 and TRBJ1-2; D unresolved. The V and J ends lost 4 bases and 4 bases respectively, with 10 bases between them. The CDR3 covers 13 residues. CDR1 SGHDN and CDR2 FVKESK come from the germline V gene.

The chain is built from TRBV30 and TRBJ1-1, with D unclear. V was pared by 5 bases and J by 6 bases, with 16 bases between. Germline loops: CDR1 GTSNPN, CDR2 SVGIG (reference sequence). CDR3 length: 13 amino acids. The CDR3 loop reads CAWRITYRAEAFF. The CDR3 bases are TGTGCCTGGCGAATAACATACCGGGCTGAAGCTTTCTTT.

The rearrangement uses TRBV15 and TRBJ2-5; TRBD1 might be the D (5 bases). In germline, CDR1 is LNHNV, CDR2 YYDKDF (reference sequence). Trimming took 6 bases from V and 2 from J, leaving 13 bases between them. The CDR3 runs to 14 residues. In DNA, the CDR3 is TGTGCCACCAGACCCCAAAGACAGCAAGAGACCCAGTACTTC. It translates to CATRPQRQQETQYF.

This chain connects TRBV28 to TRBJ2-1; no definite D call. Germline assignment: CDR1 MDHEN and CDR2 SYDVKM. This CDR3 has 15 residues. Trimming cost V 2 bases and J 13 bases, with 21 bases left between them. Here the CDR3 DNA reads TGTGCCAGCAGTTTACGAGGAGTGCCAGAACGCTTCCAGTTCTTC. This encodes CASSLRGVPERFQFF.

The chain has TRBV7-3 and TRBJ2-3; tentative D call: TRBD2 (7 bases). V was clipped by 0 bases and J by 0 bases, with 13 bases between them. CDR1 is SGHTA and CDR2 is FQGTGA in the germline V gene. The CDR3 extends over 17 amino acids. The CDR3: CASSLTARGLSTDTQYF. The CDR3 DNA reads as TGTGCCAGCAGCTTAACGGCGCGGGGGCTTAGCACAGATACGCAGTATTTT.